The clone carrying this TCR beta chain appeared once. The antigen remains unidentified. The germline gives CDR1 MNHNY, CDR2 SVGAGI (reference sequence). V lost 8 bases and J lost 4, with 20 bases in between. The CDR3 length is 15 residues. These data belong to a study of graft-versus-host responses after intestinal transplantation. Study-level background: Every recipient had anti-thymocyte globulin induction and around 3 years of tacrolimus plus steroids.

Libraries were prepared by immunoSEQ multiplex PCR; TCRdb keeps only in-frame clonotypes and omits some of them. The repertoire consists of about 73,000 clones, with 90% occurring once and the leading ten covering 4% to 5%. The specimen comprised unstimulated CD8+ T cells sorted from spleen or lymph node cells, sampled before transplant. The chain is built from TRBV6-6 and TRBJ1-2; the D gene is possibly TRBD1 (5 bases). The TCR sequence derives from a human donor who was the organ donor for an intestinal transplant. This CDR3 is CASQPLGRVGYGYTF. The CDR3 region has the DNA TGTGCCAGCCAACCCTTGGGCAGGGTTGGCTATGGCTACACCTTC.